Detailed here is one T cell receptor beta chain. The antigen remains undetermined. Some clones are missing from TCRdb's copy, which holds only in-frame ones; the method was immunoSEQ multiplex PCR. The data show over 75,000 clones, more than 70% seen once. This sample is part of a study of graft-versus-host responses after intestinal transplantation. The overall study: The study gave all recipients anti-thymocyte globulin induction, then tacrolimus and steroids for roughly 3 years.

Study findings and constraints: Allografts of patients with graft-donor T cell macrochimerism showed high graft-versus-host to host-versus-graft clone ratios. Circulating GvH clones peaking coincided with falling HvG clones soon after transplant.

This receptor was taken from a human patient who received an intestinal transplant, so some T cells may come from the graft donor. This specimen was PBMCs, taken 255 days after intestinal transplant.

The CDR3 loop is CASSPSDRVVDEQFF. The CDR3, as DNA: TGTGCCAGCAGTCCCAGCGACAGGGTTGTAGATGAGCAGTTCTTC. The chain links TRBV28 to TRBJ2-1, with 7 positions matching TRBD1. V was pared by 5 bases and J by 8 bases, with 12 bases of the junction left unmatched. Germline CDR1 is MDHEN and CDR2 is SYDVKM. The CDR3 runs 15 residues.